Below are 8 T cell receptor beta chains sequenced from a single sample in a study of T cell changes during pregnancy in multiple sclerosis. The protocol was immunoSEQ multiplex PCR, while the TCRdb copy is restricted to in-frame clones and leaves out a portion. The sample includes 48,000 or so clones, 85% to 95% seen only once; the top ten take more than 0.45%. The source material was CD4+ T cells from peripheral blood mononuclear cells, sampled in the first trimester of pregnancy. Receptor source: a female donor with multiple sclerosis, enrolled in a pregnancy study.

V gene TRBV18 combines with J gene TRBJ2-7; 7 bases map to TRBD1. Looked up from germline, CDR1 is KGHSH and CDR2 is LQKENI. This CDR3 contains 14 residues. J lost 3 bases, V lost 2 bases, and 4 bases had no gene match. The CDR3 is CASSPRQGGYEQYF. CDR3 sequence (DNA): TGTGCCAGCTCACCAAGACAGGGTGGCTACGAGCAGTACTTC.

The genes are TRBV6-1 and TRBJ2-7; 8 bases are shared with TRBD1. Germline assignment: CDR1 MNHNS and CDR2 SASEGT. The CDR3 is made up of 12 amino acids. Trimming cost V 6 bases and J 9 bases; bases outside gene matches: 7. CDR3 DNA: TGTGCCAGCAGGCCAGGGGGCGCAGCGCAGTACTTC. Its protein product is CASRPGGAAQYF.

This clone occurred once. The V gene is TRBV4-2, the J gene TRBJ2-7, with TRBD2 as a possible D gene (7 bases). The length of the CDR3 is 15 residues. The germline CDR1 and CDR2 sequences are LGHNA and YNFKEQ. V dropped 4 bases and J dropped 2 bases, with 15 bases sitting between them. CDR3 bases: TGTGCCAGCAGCCCTGGGGGGGCAGGGCCCTACGAGCAGTACTTC. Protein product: CASSPGGAGPYEQYF.

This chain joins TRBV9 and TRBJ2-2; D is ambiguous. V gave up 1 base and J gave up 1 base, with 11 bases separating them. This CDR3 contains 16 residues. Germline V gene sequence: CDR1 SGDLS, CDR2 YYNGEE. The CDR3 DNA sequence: TGTGCCAGCAGCGTAACTGTCGCAGGGAACACCGGGGAGCTGTTTTTT. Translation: CASSVTVAGNTGELFF.

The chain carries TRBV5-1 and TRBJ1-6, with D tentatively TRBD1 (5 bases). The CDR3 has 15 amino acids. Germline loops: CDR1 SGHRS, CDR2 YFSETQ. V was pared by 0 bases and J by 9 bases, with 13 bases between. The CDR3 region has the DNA TGCGCCAGCAGCTTGGACGGGGGGAGAGGTTCACCCCTCCACTTT. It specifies CASSLDGGRGSPLHF.

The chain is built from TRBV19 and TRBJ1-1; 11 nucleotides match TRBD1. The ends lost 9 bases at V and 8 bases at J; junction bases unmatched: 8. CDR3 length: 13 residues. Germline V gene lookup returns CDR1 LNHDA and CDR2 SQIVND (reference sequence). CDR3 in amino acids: CASRGTGGTEAFF. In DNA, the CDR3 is TGTGCCAGCAGGGGGACAGGGGGTACAGAAGCTTTCTTT.

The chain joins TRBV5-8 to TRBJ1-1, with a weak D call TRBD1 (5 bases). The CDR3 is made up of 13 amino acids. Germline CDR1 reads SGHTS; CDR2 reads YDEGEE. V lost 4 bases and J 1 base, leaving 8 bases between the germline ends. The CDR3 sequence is CASSPQGNTEAFF. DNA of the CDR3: TGTGCCAGCAGCCCCCAGGGGAACACTGAAGCTTTCTTT. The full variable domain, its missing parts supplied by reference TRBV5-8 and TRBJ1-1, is EAGVTQSPTHLIKTRGQQATLRCSPISGHTSVYWYQQALGLGLQFLLWYDEGEERNRGNFPPRFSGRQFPNYSSELNVNALELEDSALYLCASSPQGNTEAFFGQGTRLTVV.

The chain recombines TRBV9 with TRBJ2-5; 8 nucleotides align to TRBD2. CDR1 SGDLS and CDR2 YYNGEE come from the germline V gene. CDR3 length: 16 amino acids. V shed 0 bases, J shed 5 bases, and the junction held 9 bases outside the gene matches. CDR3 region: CASSVVPGGGLETQYF. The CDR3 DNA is TGTGCCAGCAGCGTAGTTCCTGGCGGGGGGTTGGAGACCCAGTACTTC.